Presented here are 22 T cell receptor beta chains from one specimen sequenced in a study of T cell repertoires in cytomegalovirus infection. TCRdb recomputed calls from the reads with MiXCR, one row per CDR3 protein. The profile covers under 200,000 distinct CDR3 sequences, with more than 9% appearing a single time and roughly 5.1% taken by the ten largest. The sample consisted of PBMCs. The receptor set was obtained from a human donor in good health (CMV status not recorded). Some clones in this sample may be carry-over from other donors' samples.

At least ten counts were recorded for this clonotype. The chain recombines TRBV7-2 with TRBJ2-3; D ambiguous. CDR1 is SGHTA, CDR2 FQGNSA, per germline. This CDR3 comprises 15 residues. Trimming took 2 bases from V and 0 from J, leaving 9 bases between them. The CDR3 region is CASSLHPGSTDTQYF. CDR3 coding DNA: TGTGCCAGCAGCTTACATCCGGGTAGCACAGATACGCAGTATTTT.

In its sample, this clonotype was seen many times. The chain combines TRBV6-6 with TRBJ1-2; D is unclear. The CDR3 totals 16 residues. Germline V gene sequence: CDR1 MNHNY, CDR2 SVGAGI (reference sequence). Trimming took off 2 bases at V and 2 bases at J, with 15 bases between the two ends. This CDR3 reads CASSYLNYKDNYGYTF. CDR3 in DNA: TGTGCCAGCAGTTACCTTAACTACAAAGACAACTATGGCTACACCTTC.

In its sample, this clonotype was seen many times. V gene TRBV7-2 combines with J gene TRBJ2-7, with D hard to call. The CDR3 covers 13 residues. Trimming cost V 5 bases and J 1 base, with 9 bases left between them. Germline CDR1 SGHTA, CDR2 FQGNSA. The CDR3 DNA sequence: TGTGCCAGCAGCACACGACTTTCCTACGAGCAGTACTTC. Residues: CASSTRLSYEQYF.

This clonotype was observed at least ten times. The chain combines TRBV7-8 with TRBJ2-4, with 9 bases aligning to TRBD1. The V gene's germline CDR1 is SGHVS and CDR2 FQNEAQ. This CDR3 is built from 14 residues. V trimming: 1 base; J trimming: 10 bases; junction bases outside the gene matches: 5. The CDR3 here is CASSLEDRGGIQYF. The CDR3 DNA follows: TGTGCCAGCAGCTTAGAGGACAGGGGAGGGATTCAGTACTTC.

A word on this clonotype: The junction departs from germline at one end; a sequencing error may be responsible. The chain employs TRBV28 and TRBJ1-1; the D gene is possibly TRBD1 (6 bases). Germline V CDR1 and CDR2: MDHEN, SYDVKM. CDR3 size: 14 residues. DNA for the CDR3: TGTGCCAGCAGCCTGGGACATTGGGACACTCAAGCTTTCTTT. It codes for CASSLGHWDTQAFF.

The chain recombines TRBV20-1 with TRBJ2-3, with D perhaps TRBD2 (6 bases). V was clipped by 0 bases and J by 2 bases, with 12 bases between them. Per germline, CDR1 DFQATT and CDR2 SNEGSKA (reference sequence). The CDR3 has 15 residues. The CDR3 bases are TGCAGTGCTAGAGATTACCGGGGGTTCACAGATACGCAGTATTTT. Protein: CSARDYRGFTDTQYF.

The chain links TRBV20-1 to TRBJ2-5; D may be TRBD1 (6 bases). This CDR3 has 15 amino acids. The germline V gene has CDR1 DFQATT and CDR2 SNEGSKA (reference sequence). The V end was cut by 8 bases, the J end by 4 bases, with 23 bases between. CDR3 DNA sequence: TGCAGTTCCAGAGGGAGTGGGGGCGAGGGAGAGACCCAGTACTTC. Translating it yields CSSRGSGGEGETQYF.

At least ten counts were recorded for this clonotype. CDR3 residues: CASSPPPGLAGENEQFF. The CDR3 coding sequence is TGTGCCAGCAGTCCGCCCCCCGGACTAGCGGGGGAGAATGAGCAGTTCTTC. V and J are TRBV28 and TRBJ2-1; TRBD2 matches 13 bases. The J segment lost 7 bases and the V segment lost 5 bases, leaving 11 bases of the junction unmatched. There are 17 residues in the CDR3. Germline V gene lookup returns CDR1 MDHEN and CDR2 SYDVKM.

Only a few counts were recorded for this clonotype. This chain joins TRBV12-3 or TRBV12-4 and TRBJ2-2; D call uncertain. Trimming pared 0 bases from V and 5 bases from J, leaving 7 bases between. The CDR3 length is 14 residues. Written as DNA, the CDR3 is TGTGCCAGCAGTTTAGCTCGGCTAACCGGGGAGCTGTTTTTT. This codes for CASSLARLTGELFF.

CDR3: CASSQENQAGFYF. CDR3 DNA sequence: TGCGCCAGCAGCCAAGAGAATCAAGCGGGTTTTTACTTC. This sequence joins TRBV4-1 and TRBJ2-4; a weak D match, TRBD2 (6 bases). There are 13 residues in the CDR3. CDR1 and CDR2 (germline): MGHRA, YSYEKL. The germline V and J ends were trimmed by 0 bases and 16 bases, with 16 bases remaining between them.

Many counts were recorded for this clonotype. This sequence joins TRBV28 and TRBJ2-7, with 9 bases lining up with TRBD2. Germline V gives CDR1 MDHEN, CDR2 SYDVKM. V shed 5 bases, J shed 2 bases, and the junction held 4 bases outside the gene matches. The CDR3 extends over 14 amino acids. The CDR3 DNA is TGTGCCAGCAGTCCCCCTAGCGGGGCCTACGAGCAGTACTTC. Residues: CASSPPSGAYEQYF.

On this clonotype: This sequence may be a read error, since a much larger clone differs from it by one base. The CDR3 DNA reads TGTGCCAGCGGTTTGAGTTATGGCTACACCTTC. This encodes CASGLSYGYTF. The J gene is TRBJ1-2, the V gene TRBV28; D call uncertain. The CDR3 runs to 11 residues. CDR1 and CDR2 from the germline V gene are MDHEN and SYDVKM.

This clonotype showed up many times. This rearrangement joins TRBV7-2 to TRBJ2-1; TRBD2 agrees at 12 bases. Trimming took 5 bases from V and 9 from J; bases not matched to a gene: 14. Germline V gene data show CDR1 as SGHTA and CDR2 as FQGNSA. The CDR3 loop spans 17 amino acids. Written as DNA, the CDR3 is TGTGCCAGCAGCCCCGCGGCTACTAGCGGGGGGTGGGGTGAGCAGTTCTTC. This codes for CASSPAATSGGWGEQFF.

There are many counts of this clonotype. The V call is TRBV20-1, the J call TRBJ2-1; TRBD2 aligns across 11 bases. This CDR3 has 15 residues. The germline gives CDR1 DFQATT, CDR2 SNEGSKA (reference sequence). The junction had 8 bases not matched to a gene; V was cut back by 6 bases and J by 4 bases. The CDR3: CSAVTGTSGYNEQFF. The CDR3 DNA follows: TGCAGTGCGGTCACCGGGACTAGCGGATACAATGAGCAGTTCTTC.

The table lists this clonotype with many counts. The DNA of the CDR3 is TGTGCCAGCAGCCGGCGGAGTAATGACGCCGGGGAGCTGTTTTTT. Residues: CASSRRSNDAGELFF. The gene calls are TRBV11-3 and TRBJ2-2; D uncertain. Trimming took 5 bases from V and 6 from J, leaving 16 bases between them. Germline V CDR1 and CDR2: SGHNT, YENEEA. This CDR3 spans 15 amino acids.

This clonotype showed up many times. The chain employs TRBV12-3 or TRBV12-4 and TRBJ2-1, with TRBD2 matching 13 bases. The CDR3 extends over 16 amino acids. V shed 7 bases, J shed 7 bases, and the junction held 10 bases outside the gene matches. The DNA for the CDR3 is TGTGCCAGCACCCATGGCCGGACTAGCGGGAGTAATGAGCAGTTCTTC. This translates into CASTHGRTSGSNEQFF.

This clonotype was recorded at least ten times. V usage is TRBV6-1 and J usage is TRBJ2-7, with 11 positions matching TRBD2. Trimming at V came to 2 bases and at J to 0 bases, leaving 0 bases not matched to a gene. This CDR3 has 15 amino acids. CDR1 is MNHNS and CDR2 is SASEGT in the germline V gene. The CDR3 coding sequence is TGTGCCAGCAGTGAACTAGCGGGGGGCTCCTACGAGCAGTACTTC. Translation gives CASSELAGGSYEQYF.

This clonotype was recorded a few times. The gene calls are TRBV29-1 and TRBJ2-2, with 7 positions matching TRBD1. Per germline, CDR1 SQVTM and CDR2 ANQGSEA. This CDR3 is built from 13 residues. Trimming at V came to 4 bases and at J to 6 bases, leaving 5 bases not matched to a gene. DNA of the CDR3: TGCAGCGTTGTTGAACAGGGGCCCGGGGAGCTGTTTTTT. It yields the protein CSVVEQGPGELFF.

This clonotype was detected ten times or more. The CDR3 DNA reads TGTGCCAGCAGCGCCTTGGGGGCGGGAGTTGGCAATGAGCAGTTCTTC. This codes for CASSALGAGVGNEQFF. The rearrangement uses TRBV7-2 and TRBJ2-1; D might be TRBD2 (7 bases). CDR1 is SGHTA and CDR2 is FQGNSA in the germline V gene. Trimming shortened V by 5 bases and J by 6 bases, and 20 bases separated the two germline ends. The CDR3 has 16 amino acids.

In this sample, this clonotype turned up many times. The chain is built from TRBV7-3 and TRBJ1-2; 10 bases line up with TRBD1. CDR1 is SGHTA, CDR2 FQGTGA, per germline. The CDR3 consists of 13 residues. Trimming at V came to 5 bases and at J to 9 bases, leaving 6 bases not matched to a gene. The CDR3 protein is CASSPTGQGSYTF. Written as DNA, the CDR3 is TGTGCCAGCAGCCCCACGGGACAGGGGAGCTACACCTTC.

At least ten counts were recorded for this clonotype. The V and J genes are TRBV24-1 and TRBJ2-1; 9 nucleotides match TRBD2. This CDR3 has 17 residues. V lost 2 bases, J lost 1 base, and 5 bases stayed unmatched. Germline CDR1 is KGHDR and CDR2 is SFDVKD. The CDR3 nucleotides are TGTGCCACCAGTGATTCATCTAGCGGGGTTTCCTACAATGAGCAGTTCTTC. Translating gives CATSDSSSGVSYNEQFF.

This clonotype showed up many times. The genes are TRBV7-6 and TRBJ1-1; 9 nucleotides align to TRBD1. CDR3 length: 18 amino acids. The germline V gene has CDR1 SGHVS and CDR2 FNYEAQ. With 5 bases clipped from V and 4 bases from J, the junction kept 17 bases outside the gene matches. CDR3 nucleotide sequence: TGTGCCAGCAGCCAAAACGCATATGGGACAGGGATCGGCACTGAAGCTTTCTTT. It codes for CASSQNAYGTGIGTEAFF.